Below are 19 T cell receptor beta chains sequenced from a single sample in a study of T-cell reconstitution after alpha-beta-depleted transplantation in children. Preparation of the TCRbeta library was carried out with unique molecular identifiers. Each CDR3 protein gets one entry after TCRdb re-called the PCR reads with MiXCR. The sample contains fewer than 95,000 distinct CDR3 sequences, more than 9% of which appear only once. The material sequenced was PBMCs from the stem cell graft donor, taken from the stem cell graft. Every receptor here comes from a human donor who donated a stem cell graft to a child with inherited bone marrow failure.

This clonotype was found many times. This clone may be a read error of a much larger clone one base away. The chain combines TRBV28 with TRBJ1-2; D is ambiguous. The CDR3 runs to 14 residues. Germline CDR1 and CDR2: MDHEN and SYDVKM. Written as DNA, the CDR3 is TGTGCCAGCATTTTACGTGTGCCGTCCTATGGCTACACCTTC. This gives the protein CASILRVPSYGYTF.

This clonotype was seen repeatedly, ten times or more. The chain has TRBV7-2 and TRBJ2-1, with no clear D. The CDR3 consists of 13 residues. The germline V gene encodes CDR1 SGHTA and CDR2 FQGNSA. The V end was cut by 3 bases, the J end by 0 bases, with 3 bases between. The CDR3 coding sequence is TGTGCCAGCAGCTTCCCCTCCTACAATGAGCAGTTCTTC. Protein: CASSFPSYNEQFF.

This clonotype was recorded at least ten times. The CDR3 coding sequence is TGCGCCAGCAGCTTGGTGAGGGGCCCGGACTATGGCTACACCTTC. It encodes CASSLVRGPDYGYTF. The chain has TRBV5-1 and TRBJ1-2, with a possible D match to TRBD1 (5 bases). The CDR3 spans 15 residues. The germline gives CDR1 SGHRS, CDR2 YFSETQ. Trimming removed 0 bases at V and 3 bases at J, with 12 bases between.

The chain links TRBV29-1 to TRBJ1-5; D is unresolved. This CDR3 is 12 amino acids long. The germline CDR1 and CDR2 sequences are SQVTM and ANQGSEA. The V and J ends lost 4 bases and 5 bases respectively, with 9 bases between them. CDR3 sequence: CSVGGIDQPQHF. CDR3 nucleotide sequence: TGCAGCGTTGGGGGAATTGATCAGCCCCAGCATTTT.

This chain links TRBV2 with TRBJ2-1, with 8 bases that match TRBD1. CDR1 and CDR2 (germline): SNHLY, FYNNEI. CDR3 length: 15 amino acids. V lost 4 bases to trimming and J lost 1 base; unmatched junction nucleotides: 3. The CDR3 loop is CASSATGASYNEQFF. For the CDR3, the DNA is TGTGCCAGCAGTGCGACAGGGGCGTCCTACAATGAGCAGTTCTTC.

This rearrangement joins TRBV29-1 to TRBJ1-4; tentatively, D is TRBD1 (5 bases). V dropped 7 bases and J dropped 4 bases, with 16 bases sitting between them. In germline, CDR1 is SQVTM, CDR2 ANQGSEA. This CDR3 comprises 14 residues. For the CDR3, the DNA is TGCAGCGCCGCCGGGACGGCCAATAATGAAAAACTGTTTTTT. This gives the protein CSAAGTANNEKLFF. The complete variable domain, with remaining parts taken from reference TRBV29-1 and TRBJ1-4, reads SAVISQKPSRDICQRGTSLTIQCQVDSQVTMMFWYRQQPGQSLTLIATANQGSEATYESGFVIDKFPISRPNLTFSTLTVSNMSPEDSSIYLCSAAGTANNEKLFFGSGTQLSVL.

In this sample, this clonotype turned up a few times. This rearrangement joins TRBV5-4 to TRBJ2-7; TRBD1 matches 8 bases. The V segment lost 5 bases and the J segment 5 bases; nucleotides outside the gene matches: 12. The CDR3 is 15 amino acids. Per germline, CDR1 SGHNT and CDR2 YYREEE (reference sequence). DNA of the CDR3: TGTGCCAGCAGACCCAAGGACAGGGACCCGGACGAGCAGTACTTC. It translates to CASRPKDRDPDEQYF.

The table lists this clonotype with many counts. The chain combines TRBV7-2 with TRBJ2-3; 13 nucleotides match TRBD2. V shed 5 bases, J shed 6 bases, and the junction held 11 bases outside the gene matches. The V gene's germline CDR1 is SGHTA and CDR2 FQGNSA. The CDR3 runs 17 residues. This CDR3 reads CASSPGTSGIGWDTQYF. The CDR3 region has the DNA TGTGCCAGCAGCCCCGGGACTAGCGGGATAGGGTGGGATACGCAGTATTTT. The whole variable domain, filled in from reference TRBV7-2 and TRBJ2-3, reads GAGVSQSPSNKVTEKGKDVELRCDPISGHTALYWYRQSLGQGLEFLIYFQGNSAPDKSGLPSDRFSAERTGGSVSTLTIQRTQQEDSAVYLCASSPGTSGIGWDTQYFGPGTRLTVL.

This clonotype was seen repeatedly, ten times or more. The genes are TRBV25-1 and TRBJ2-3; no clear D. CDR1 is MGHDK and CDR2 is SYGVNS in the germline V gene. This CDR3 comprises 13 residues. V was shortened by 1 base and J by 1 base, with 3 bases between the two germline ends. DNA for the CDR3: TGTGCCAGCAGTGAATTCGGCACAGATACGCAGTATTTT. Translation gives CASSEFGTDTQYF.

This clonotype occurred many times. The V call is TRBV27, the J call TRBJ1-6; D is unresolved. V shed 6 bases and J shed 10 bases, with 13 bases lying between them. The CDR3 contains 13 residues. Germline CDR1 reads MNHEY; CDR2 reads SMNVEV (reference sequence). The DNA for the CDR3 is TGTGCCAGCAGCACCAACTTGGAGTCACCCCTCCACTTT. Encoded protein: CASSTNLESPLHF.

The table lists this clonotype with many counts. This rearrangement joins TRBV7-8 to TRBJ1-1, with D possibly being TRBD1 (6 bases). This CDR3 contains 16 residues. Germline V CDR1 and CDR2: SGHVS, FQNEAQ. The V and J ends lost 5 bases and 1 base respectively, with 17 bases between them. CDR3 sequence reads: CASSLDSPGRNTEAFF. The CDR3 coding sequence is TGTGCCAGCAGCCTGGACAGCCCAGGCAGGAACACTGAAGCTTTCTTT.

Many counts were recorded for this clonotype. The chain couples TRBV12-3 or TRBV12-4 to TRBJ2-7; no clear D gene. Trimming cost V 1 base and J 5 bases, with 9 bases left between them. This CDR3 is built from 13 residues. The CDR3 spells CASSLVYSDEQYF. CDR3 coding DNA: TGTGCCAGCAGTTTAGTTTATTCGGACGAGCAGTACTTC.

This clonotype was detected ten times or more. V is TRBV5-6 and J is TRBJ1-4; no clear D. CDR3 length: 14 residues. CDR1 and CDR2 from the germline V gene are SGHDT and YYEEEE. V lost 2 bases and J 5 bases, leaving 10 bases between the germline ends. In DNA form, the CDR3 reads TGTGCCAGCAGCTTTAAACAGACGAATGAAAAACTGTTTTTT. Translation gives CASSFKQTNEKLFF.

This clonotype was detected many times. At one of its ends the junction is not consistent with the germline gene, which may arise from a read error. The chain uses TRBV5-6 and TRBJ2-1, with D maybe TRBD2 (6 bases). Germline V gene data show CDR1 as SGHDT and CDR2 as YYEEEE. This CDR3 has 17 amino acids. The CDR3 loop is CAISFTGAGTSYNEQFF. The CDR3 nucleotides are TGTGCCATCAGCTTCACCGGGGCGGGGACCTCCTACAATGAGCAGTTCTTC. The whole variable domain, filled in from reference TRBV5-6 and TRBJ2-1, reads DAGVTQSPTHLIKTRGQQVTLRCSPKSGHDTVSWYQQALGQGPQFIFQYYEEEERQRGNFPDRFSGHQFPNYSSELNVNALLLGDSALYLCAISFTGAGTSYNEQFFGPGTRLTVL.

CDR3 region: CSAAGLAGGPGTGELFF. CDR3 in DNA: TGCAGTGCCGCCGGACTAGCGGGAGGGCCGGGCACCGGGGAGCTGTTTTTT. The V and J genes are TRBV29-1 and TRBJ2-2, with 15 bases aligning to TRBD2. Germline V gives CDR1 SQVTM, CDR2 ANQGSEA. This CDR3 contains 17 residues.

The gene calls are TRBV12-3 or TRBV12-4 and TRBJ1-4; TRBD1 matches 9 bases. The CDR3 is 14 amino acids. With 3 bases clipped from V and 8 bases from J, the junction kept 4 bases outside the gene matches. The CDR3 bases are TGTGCCAGCAGTTTCAGGGACAGGGAGGAAAAACTGTTTTTT. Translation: CASSFRDREEKLFF.

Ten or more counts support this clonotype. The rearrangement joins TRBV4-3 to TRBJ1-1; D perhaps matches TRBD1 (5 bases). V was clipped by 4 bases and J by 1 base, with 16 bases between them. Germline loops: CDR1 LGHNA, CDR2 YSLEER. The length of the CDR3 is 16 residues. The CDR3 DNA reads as TGCGCCAGCAGCCCTCAGGCTGGGGGTTGGAACACTGAAGCTTTCTTT. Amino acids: CASSPQAGGWNTEAFF.

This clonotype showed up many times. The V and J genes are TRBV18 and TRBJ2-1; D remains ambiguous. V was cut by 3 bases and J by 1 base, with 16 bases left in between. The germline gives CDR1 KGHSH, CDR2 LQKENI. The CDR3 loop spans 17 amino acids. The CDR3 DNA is TGTGCCAGCTCACCCCCGGGTCGAGTGGGTTCCTACAATGAGCAGTTCTTC. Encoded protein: CASSPPGRVGSYNEQFF.

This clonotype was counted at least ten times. The CDR3 DNA follows: TGCGCCAGCAGCTTCCAGGGTGGCACTGAAGCTTTCTTT. This sequence encodes CASSFQGGTEAFF. The chain links TRBV5-1 to TRBJ1-1; tentative D call: TRBD1 (5 bases). The germline CDR1 and CDR2 sequences are SGHRS and YFSETQ. CDR3 length: 13 amino acids. V lost 2 bases to trimming and J lost 4 bases, with 9 bases between them.